These T cell receptor beta chains were read from a single sample in a study of radiation and T cells in renal cell carcinoma. Using immunoSEQ multiplex PCR, the repertoire was profiled, and TCRdb retains in-frame clones only, with some absent. The sample lists about 49,000 clones, 75% to 85% occurring once. This specimen consisted of blood, obtained from a patient whose treatment included radiotherapy and nephrectomy. The receptors here all came from a woman aged 65 to 85 with renal cell carcinoma. The CDR3 runs from the conserved cysteine through the conserved F or W. Each record gives: D gene, V gene, clone size, CDR3 protein. D genes are given only for firm matches. Clone size is not always given. Where it is, it says once, few, many or a class for expanded clones.

D gene: -
V gene: TRBV4-1
clone size: -
CDR3 protein: CASSQDLYEQYF

D gene: -
V gene: TRBV4-1
clone size: -
CDR3 protein: CASSQDGGLGGDTQYF

D gene: -
V gene: TRBV6-1
clone size: -
CDR3 protein: CASSEKQLGHRTETQYF

D gene: TRBD2
V gene: TRBV7-2
clone size: few
CDR3 protein: CASSVTGGMGDTQYF

D gene: -
V gene: TRBV6-6
clone size: -
CDR3 protein: CASTSMWVRNTEAFF

D gene: -
V gene: TRBV7-6
clone size: -
CDR3 protein: CASSPSGGKTDTQYF

D gene: TRBD1
V gene: TRBV29-1
clone size: few
CDR3 protein: CSAPTGQAGKGEQFF

D gene: TRBD2
V gene: TRBV6-5
clone size: -
CDR3 protein: CASSPSGTSVNEQFF

D gene: -
V gene: TRBV4-1
clone size: -
CDR3 protein: CASSQDRGGDYEQYF

D gene: -
V gene: TRBV6-5
clone size: few
CDR3 protein: CASSYSINRVDGYTF

D gene: -
V gene: TRBV19
clone size: -
CDR3 protein: CASSIYRLPSTIYF

D gene: -
V gene: TRBV10-1
clone size: once
CDR3 protein: CASSDGSLTNEKLFF

D gene: -
V gene: TRBV18
clone size: -
CDR3 protein: CASSPVGDYGYTF

D gene: -
V gene: TRBV7-6
clone size: -
CDR3 protein: CASSLARDDNEQFF

D gene: -
V gene: TRBV11-2
clone size: -
CDR3 protein: CASSFGRVANF

D gene: TRBD1
V gene: TRBV11-3
clone size: -
CDR3 protein: CASKGTGPSYEQYF